This is a list of T cell receptor beta chains from one sample in a study of blood T cell repertoires in COVID-19. Only in-frame clones appear in the TCRdb table, and some are missing; sequencing was by immunoSEQ multiplex PCR. The table includes some 26,000 clones, roughly 80% detected once. Material: peripheral blood. These receptors all come from a man between 45 and 60 years old with active or convalescent COVID-19. CDR3s leave out the opening cysteine and the closing phenylalanine or tryptophan.

j_call: TRBJ1-2
v_call: TRBV2
cdr3_aa: ASSEWKSGNPNYGYT

j_call: TRBJ2-5
v_call: TRBV11-2
cdr3_aa: ASSPIRTGSGVRRETQY

j_call: TRBJ1-1
v_call: TRBV5-5
cdr3_aa: ASRPRTGPFMNTEAF

j_call: TRBJ2-7
v_call: TRBV6-1
cdr3_aa: ASSEGQGAPYEQY

j_call: TRBJ2-1
v_call: TRBV10-3
cdr3_aa: AISGTSGSLGNEQF

j_call: TRBJ2-1
v_call: TRBV7-6
cdr3_aa: ASRDRVNNEQF

j_call: TRBJ1-5
v_call: TRBV7-7
cdr3_aa: ASSKGGGQPQH

j_call: TRBJ2-5
v_call: TRBV2
cdr3_aa: ASRGLAGKETQY

j_call: TRBJ2-5
v_call: TRBV28
cdr3_aa: ASSFGSSGGQETQY

j_call: TRBJ2-1
v_call: TRBV5-4
cdr3_aa: ASSSVGGSSYNEQF

j_call: TRBJ1-1
v_call: TRBV2
cdr3_aa: ASNTVEAF

j_call: TRBJ2-1
v_call: TRBV7-3
cdr3_aa: ASSLGTGTYNEQF

j_call: TRBJ2-1
v_call: TRBV19
cdr3_aa: ASLDSGRAPNEQF

j_call: TRBJ2-3
v_call: TRBV11-3
cdr3_aa: ASSFGTSGPMRTDTQY

j_call: TRBJ2-7
v_call: TRBV27
cdr3_aa: ASSLSTVLAGAVGYEQY

j_call: TRBJ2-1
v_call: TRBV5-1
cdr3_aa: ASSLSWGTGGYNEQF

j_call: TRBJ1-6
v_call: TRBV4-2
cdr3_aa: ASSQEGQNSPLH

j_call: TRBJ2-7
v_call: TRBV7-5
cdr3_aa: VRSMQTGSVFYEQY

j_call: TRBJ2-3
v_call: TRBV10-1
cdr3_aa: ASRPGQSADTQY

j_call: TRBJ1-5
v_call: TRBV4-2
cdr3_aa: ASSHLWAASGQGQLSNQPQH

j_call: TRBJ2-2
v_call: TRBV6-2/TRBV6-3
cdr3_aa: ASSPTSGRELF

j_call: TRBJ2-3
v_call: TRBV2
cdr3_aa: ASSRSAGGTDTQY

j_call: TRBJ2-2
v_call: TRBV6-5
cdr3_aa: ATLPGTSRSEELF

j_call: TRBJ1-1
v_call: TRBV5-1
cdr3_aa: ASSLARGGKAEAF

j_call: TRBJ2-2
v_call: TRBV19
cdr3_aa: ASRSRTSRYTGELF

j_call: TRBJ2-5
v_call: TRBV18
cdr3_aa: ASSPGTGFGETQY